This T cell receptor (beta chain) was retrieved from a study of T cells in women clearing cervical HPV infection. Study background: Donors had HPV16-related CIN3 or worse; 2 had invasive cancer.

Clones were sequenced by immunoSEQ multiplex PCR, and TCRdb holds only the in-frame ones, with some missing. This table holds 25,000 to 30,000 clones. A word on this clone: The CDR3 end falls 3 residues outside the read, so it is completed with the germline J gene.

CDR3 length: 15 amino acids. Per germline, CDR1 SNHLY and CDR2 FYNNEI. This clonotype was sampled from a woman between 18 and 69 years old with a cervical HPV16 infection that either progressed to CIN3+ or cleared (not recorded which). V usage is TRBV2 and J usage is TRBJ1-2; a weak D match, TRBD1 (6 bases). The sequenced sample consisted of blood buffy coat. The sequenced CDR3 bases are TGTGCCAGCAGTGATCCGAGGGGGAGCTACAATGAC. Its translation is CASSDPRGSYND. The entire CDR3 reads CASSDPRGSYNDYTF.